These 25 T cell receptor beta chains originate from one sample sequenced in a study of shared clonotypes between healthy human individuals (dated by TCRdb to the early 2020s). Receptor amplification or capture employed the immunoSEQ multiplex PCR assay. The immuneACCESS repertoire file appears here via TCRdb, limited to in-frame rearrangements. These files lack a portion of the clones; in checked studies, under half of the deficit traces to unresolved V genes, and the cause of the others is not known. The table for this sample lists around 2.1 million clones; around 95% of them were counted only once. The ten largest clones capture more than 0.1% of the sample. Sequencing used naive CD4+ T cells sorted from blood. Interpreted using the paper, the cell subset or site label stands for: CD45RA+ positively selected. The receptors originated from a man aged 18 to 30 in good health.

This chain uses TRBV9 with TRBJ1-3; D is uncertain. The CDR3 runs 13 residues. In germline, CDR1 is SGDLS, CDR2 YYNGEE. Trimming cost V 3 bases and J 4 bases, with 8 bases left between them. The chain's CDR3 is CASSGGFGNTIYF. The CDR3 region has the DNA TGTGCCAGCAGCGGCGGCTTCGGAAACACCATATATTTT.

Remarks on this clone: The junction differs from germline at one of its ends, possibly a read error. The same CDR3 is also encoded by other DNA sequences in this sample. The chain is built from TRBV2 and TRBJ1-3, with D perhaps TRBD1 (6 bases). Per the germline V gene, CDR1 is SNHLY and CDR2 is FYNNEI. CDR3 size: 14 residues. The CDR3 here is CASTEGVIGNTIYF. DNA for the CDR3: TGTGCTAGCACCGAGGGGGTTATCGGAAACACCATATATTTT. Full variable domain (remainder filled in from reference TRBV2 and TRBJ1-3): EPEVTQTPSHQVTQMGQEVILRCVPISNHLYFYWYRQILGQKVEFLVSFYNNEISEKSEIFDDQFSVERPDGSNFTLKIRSTKLEDSAMYFCASTEGVIGNTIYFGEGSWLTVV.

The chain carries TRBV21-1 and TRBJ2-7. TRBV21-1 constitutes a pseudogene. The CDR3 consists of 19 residues. The CDR3: CASSFQPLKGGPSFYEQYF. The CDR3 nucleotides read TGTGCCAGCAGCTTCCAGCCTTTAAAGGGGGGCCCATCCTTCTACGAGCAGTACTTC.

The gene calls are TRBV6-6 and TRBJ1-2; unclear D gene. Trimming cost V 7 bases and J 6 bases, with 15 bases left between them. Germline V gives CDR1 MNHNY, CDR2 SVGAGI (reference sequence). This CDR3 spans 13 amino acids. CDR3 in DNA: TGTGCCAGCACCTTAAGGGCCCTCGATGGCTACACCTTC. This encodes CASTLRALDGYTF.

As for this clone: The same CDR3 arises from other DNA sequences in this sample as well. This chain connects TRBV10-3 to TRBJ2-3, with TRBD2 as a possible D gene (5 bases). Germline V lookup: CDR1 ENHRY, CDR2 SYGVKD. The CDR3 is made up of 13 amino acids. Trimming removed 8 bases from V and 6 bases from J, with 15 bases in between. The CDR3: CAIGGSGTDTQYF. The CDR3 DNA reads as TGTGCCATCGGTGGTTCGGGAACGGATACGCAGTATTTT.

On this clone itself: An end of the junction differs from the germline gene, which may be a read error. CDR3 in DNA: TGTGCCAGCAGTCCAGGGGGATTTGCGACTGAAGCCTTCTTT. Amino acid sequence: CASSPGGFATEAFF. The gene calls are TRBV2 and TRBJ1-1; 7 bases fit TRBD1. The CDR3 length is 14 residues. The V gene's germline CDR1 is SNHLY and CDR2 FYNNEI.

This chain connects TRBV27 to TRBJ1-3; no definite D call. The germline V and J ends were trimmed by 4 bases and 4 bases, with 8 bases remaining between them. The CDR3 has 13 amino acids. Per germline, CDR1 MNHEY and CDR2 SMNVEV (reference sequence). The CDR3 DNA follows: TGTGCCAGCAGTTCATCTCCCGGAAACACCATATATTTT. Amino acids: CASSSSPGNTIYF.

The rearrangement uses TRBV30 and TRBJ2-1, with D perhaps TRBD2 (6 bases). Germline lookup yields CDR1 GTSNPN and CDR2 SVGIG (reference sequence). V lost 0 bases, J lost 6 bases, and 12 bases lay in between. CDR3 size: 14 residues. The CDR3 reads CAWSVGSIGNEQFF. Written as DNA, the CDR3 is TGTGCCTGGAGTGTCGGGAGTATCGGCAATGAGCAGTTCTTC.

The genes are TRBV18 and TRBJ1-1; D may be TRBD1 (5 bases). Trimming cost V 11 bases and J 7 bases, with 17 bases left between them. In germline, CDR1 is KGHSH, CDR2 LQKENI. This CDR3 has 12 amino acids. The CDR3 DNA is TGTGCCTCTGGGGACCTTGTCCTTGAAGCTTTCTTT. The encoded protein is CASGDLVLEAFF.

The gene calls are TRBV18 and TRBJ1-4; 9 positions agree with TRBD1. This CDR3 is 15 amino acids long. The ends lost 6 bases at V and 4 bases at J; junction bases unmatched: 6. From germline, CDR1 is KGHSH and CDR2 LQKENI. In DNA form, the CDR3 reads TGTGCCAGCTCGAAGACAGGGGGTAATAATGAAAAACTGTTTTTT. It codes for CASSKTGGNNEKLFF.

The gene calls are TRBV6-5 and TRBJ2-7; D is ambiguous. The CDR3 has 14 amino acids. In germline, CDR1 is MNHEY, CDR2 SVGAGI. V was cut by 2 bases and J by 4 bases, with 12 bases left in between. In DNA form, the CDR3 reads TGTGCCAGCAGTTACAGGCAGGTCGGGTACGAGCAGTACTTC. The encoded protein is CASSYRQVGYEQYF.

This chain uses TRBV6-6 with TRBJ2-5; the D is unclear. CDR3 length equals 14 residues. V dropped 2 bases and J dropped 5 bases, with 12 bases sitting between them. CDR1 and CDR2 from the germline V gene are MNHNY and SVGAGI (reference sequence). CDR3 bases: TGTGCCAGCAGTTACAGTGAGTTCCGGGAGACCCAGTACTTC. It codes for CASSYSEFRETQYF.

This clone appeared once. This chain uses TRBV9 with TRBJ2-2; D gene ambiguous. Germline-derived CDR1 and CDR2 are SGDLS and YYNGEE. V lost 3 bases to trimming and J lost 5 bases, with 11 bases between them. The CDR3 contains 14 residues. CDR3 residues: CASSGTGFTGELFF. The CDR3, as DNA: TGTGCCAGCAGCGGGACCGGGTTTACCGGGGAGCTGTTTTTT.

The chain recombines TRBV2 with TRBJ2-1, with D maybe TRBD1 (5 bases). The CDR3 is 15 amino acids. Trimming removed 4 bases at V and 6 bases at J, with 16 bases between. Germline values: CDR1 SNHLY, CDR2 FYNNEI. CDR3 coding DNA: TGTGCCAGCAGTGGCAGGGTCGGCAAGCGCAATGAGCAGTTCTTC. Translation gives CASSGRVGKRNEQFF.

V usage is TRBV5-1 and J usage is TRBJ2-5; tentative D call: TRBD1 (5 bases). Germline CDR1 reads SGHRS; CDR2 reads YFSETQ. V was trimmed by 4 bases and J by 1 base, leaving 8 bases between them. This CDR3 has 13 residues. As DNA, the CDR3 is TGCGCCAGCAGCGGGCAGGGCCAAGAGACCCAGTACTTC. Translated: CASSGQGQETQYF.

The gene calls are TRBV27 and TRBJ1-6; D remains ambiguous. Trimming left V 6 bases short and J 6 bases short, with 12 bases between. Looked up from germline, CDR1 is MNHEY and CDR2 is SMNVEV (reference sequence). The CDR3 loop spans 14 amino acids. The CDR3 protein is CASSRGRLNSPLHF. Written as DNA, the CDR3 is TGTGCCAGCAGCCGCGGACGTCTTAATTCACCCCTCCACTTT.

CDR3 coding DNA: TGTGCCAGCAGTTCGCGGACGGGATTGATGGTTAGCTATGGCTACACCTTC. Its translation is CASSSRTGLMVSYGYTF. The chain couples TRBV27 to TRBJ1-2; no reliable D call. Deletions cut 4 bases from V and 4 bases from J, with 22 bases between. Germline assignment: CDR1 MNHEY and CDR2 SMNVEV (reference sequence). The CDR3 totals 17 residues.

The V and J genes are TRBV18 and TRBJ2-7; D gene ambiguous. Trimming shortened V by 3 bases and J by 3 bases, and 15 bases separated the two germline ends. The CDR3 has 15 amino acids. Germline loops: CDR1 KGHSH, CDR2 LQKENI. The CDR3 DNA reads TGTGCCAGCTCACCGGGCAGACCTCCCCTCTACGAGCAGTACTTC. This encodes CASSPGRPPLYEQYF.

This clone was observed a single time. The same CDR3 arises from other DNA sequences in this sample as well. V is TRBV5-1 and J is TRBJ2-1; possible D gene TRBD2, 6 bases. The CDR3 length is 15 residues. Germline V lookup: CDR1 SGHRS, CDR2 YFSETQ. V lost 0 bases, J lost 3 bases, and 10 bases lay in between. DNA for the CDR3: TGCGCCAGCAGCTTGGCTGCGGGGAGCTACAATGAGCAGTTCTTC. It yields the protein CASSLAAGSYNEQFF.

The chain has TRBV18 and TRBJ2-1; the D gene is possibly TRBD1 (5 bases). The CDR3 is 15 residues long. Germline CDR1 is KGHSH and CDR2 is LQKENI. Trimming took 4 bases from V and 2 from J, leaving 12 bases between them. DNA for the CDR3: TGTGCCAGCTCACGAGGCAGGGTGACCTACAATGAGCAGTTCTTC. Translated, it gives CASSRGRVTYNEQFF.

This chain uses TRBV10-3 with TRBJ2-7; D is perhaps TRBD1 or TRBD2 (5 bases each). CDR3 length: 12 residues. V lost 8 bases to trimming and J lost 7 bases, with 15 bases between them. Germline V gives CDR1 ENHRY, CDR2 SYGVKD. The CDR3 region is CAIGPGPLEQYF. The CDR3, as DNA: TGTGCCATCGGGCCGGGACCCCTGGAGCAGTACTTC.

This chain uses TRBV19 with TRBJ1-5; D remains unclear. This CDR3 is 13 amino acids long. Germline V CDR1 and CDR2: LNHDA, SQIVND (reference sequence). Trimming shortened V by 0 bases and J by 10 bases, and 10 bases separated the two germline ends. CDR3 DNA sequence: TGTGCCAGTAGTATAGATCTCCCGCGCCCCCAGCATTTT. This gives the protein CASSIDLPRPQHF.

The chain recombines TRBV19 with TRBJ1-2; D is unresolved. CDR1 and CDR2 (germline): LNHDA, SQIVND (reference sequence). V lost 3 bases and J 2 bases, leaving 10 bases between the germline ends. The CDR3 has 14 residues. The CDR3 nucleotides read TGTGCCAGTAGTATCCCGACGGAGAACTATGGCTACACCTTC. Its protein product is CASSIPTENYGYTF.

The chain has TRBV5-1 and TRBJ1-3; perhaps TRBD1 as D (6 bases). Germline V gives CDR1 SGHRS, CDR2 YFSETQ. V gave up 0 bases and J gave up 2 bases, with 12 bases separating them. The CDR3 spans 16 residues. The CDR3 loop is CASSLGTADAGNTIYF. The CDR3 region has the DNA TGCGCCAGCAGCTTGGGGACAGCTGATGCTGGAAACACCATATATTTT.

The chain employs TRBV10-3 and TRBJ2-1, with D unresolved. CDR3 length equals 12 residues. Per germline, CDR1 ENHRY and CDR2 SYGVKD. V was pared by 0 bases and J by 5 bases, with 2 bases between. For the CDR3, the DNA is TGTGCCATCAGTGAGTCCCACAATGAGCAGTTCTTC. This sequence encodes CAISESHNEQFF.